The 18 T cell receptor beta chains in this list originate from one sample, sequenced in a study of PD-1 blockade in mismatch repair-deficient tumors. As to time point: roughly 11-day in vitro stimulation with candidate neoantigen peptide 5. The antigens of these receptors remain unknown. TCRdb's table, derived via immunoSEQ multiplex PCR, lists solely in-frame clones and lacks some. Here the sample spans fewer than 16,000 clones, about 84% being singletons. This sample comprised cells cultured in vitro, obtained from a patient treated with pembrolizumab. The receptors come from an adult with mismatch repair-deficient cancer.

Written as DNA, the CDR3 is TGTGCCAGCAGTTACGGGCCCCCGGGGGTGTACTATGGCTACACCTTC. This gives the protein CASSYGPPGVYYGYTF. The V call is TRBV6-6, the J call TRBJ1-2; perhaps TRBD1 as D (5 bases). Germline V gene data show CDR1 as MNHNY and CDR2 as SVGAGI (reference sequence). The CDR3 contains 16 residues. V was cut by 2 bases and J by 3 bases, with 16 bases left in between.

The CDR3 DNA is TGCGCCAGCAGGTCTGTCAACACTGAAGCTTTCTTT. Protein sequence: CASRSVNTEAFF. This rearrangement joins TRBV5-1 to TRBJ1-1; D not resolved. V was shortened by 5 bases and J by 2 bases, with 7 bases between the two germline ends. Germline lookup yields CDR1 SGHRS and CDR2 YFSETQ. The CDR3 covers 12 residues.

The chain carries TRBV19 and TRBJ1-5; 9 bases map to TRBD1. The CDR3 sequence is 15 residues long. Germline V gene data show CDR1 as LNHDA and CDR2 as SQIVND (reference sequence). The J segment lost 2 bases and the V segment lost 4 bases, leaving 3 bases of the junction unmatched. CDR3 sequence reads: CASSSRDRGNQPQHF. Here the CDR3 DNA reads TGTGCCAGTAGTAGCAGGGACAGGGGCAATCAGCCCCAGCATTTT.

This chain uses TRBV11-1 with TRBJ2-1; D is unresolved. Germline CDR1 is SGHAT and CDR2 is FQDESV (reference sequence). This CDR3 region has 13 residues. The V end was cut by 5 bases, the J end by 0 bases, with 5 bases between. CDR3 region: CASSPRSYNEQFF. The DNA for the CDR3 is TGTGCCAGCAGCCCCCGCTCCTACAATGAGCAGTTCTTC.

The chain links TRBV29-1 to TRBJ2-1, with 12 bases fitting TRBD2. Germline CDR1 and CDR2: SQVTM and ANQGSEA. This CDR3 has 18 residues. The junction had 8 bases not matched to a gene; V was cut back by 0 bases and J by 2 bases. CDR3 in DNA: TGCAGCGTTGAAGATCCTACTCGGACTAGCGGGACCTACAATGAGCAGTTCTTC. This codes for CSVEDPTRTSGTYNEQFF.

The V call is TRBV7-3, the J call TRBJ2-1, with TRBD2 identical over 7 bases. The J segment lost 7 bases and the V segment lost 2 bases, leaving 8 bases of the junction unmatched. Germline loops: CDR1 SGHTA, CDR2 FQGTGA. The CDR3 contains 15 residues. Here the CDR3 DNA reads TGTGCCAGCAGCTTAGTGGCGGGAGCTTTTAATGAGCAGTTCTTC. It yields the protein CASSLVAGAFNEQFF.

The chain recombines TRBV7-8 with TRBJ2-5; 9 bases match TRBD1. CDR1 is SGHVS and CDR2 is FQNEAQ in the germline V gene. The V segment lost 4 bases and the J segment 5 bases; nucleotides outside the gene matches: 8. The CDR3 runs 15 residues. CDR3 loop: CASSSVQGALETQYF. In DNA, the CDR3 is TGTGCCAGCAGCTCAGTACAGGGGGCGCTTGAGACCCAGTACTTC.

J is TRBJ2-1 and V is TRBV5-1, with 9 bases identical to TRBD2. Trimming took 4 bases from V and 4 from J; bases not matched to a gene: 6. This CDR3 spans 15 amino acids. The V gene's germline CDR1 is SGHRS and CDR2 YFSETQ. CDR3 amino acids: CASSAIAGAYNEQFF. The CDR3 region has the DNA TGCGCCAGCAGCGCCATAGCGGGGGCGTACAATGAGCAGTTCTTC.

This sequence joins TRBV5-1 and TRBJ2-2, with 10 bases that match TRBD1. J gave up 0 bases and V 5 bases, and 4 bases lay outside the gene matches. The CDR3 runs to 16 residues. CDR1 and CDR2 (germline): SGHRS, YFSETQ. The CDR3 coding sequence is TGCGCCAGCAGAGGGGACAGGGGAACGAACACCGGGGAGCTGTTTTTT. This sequence encodes CASRGDRGTNTGELFF.

J is TRBJ2-5 and V is TRBV19; D not resolved. The CDR3 is made up of 15 amino acids. With 6 bases removed from V and 0 bases from J, the gap between germline ends came to 14 bases. Germline assignment: CDR1 LNHDA and CDR2 SQIVND (reference sequence). The CDR3 here is CASREKAQYQETQYF. DNA of the CDR3: TGTGCCAGTAGGGAAAAAGCGCAGTACCAAGAGACCCAGTACTTC.

This clone has just a few counts. The chain combines TRBV6-1 with TRBJ1-3, with D unresolved. V gave up 2 bases and J gave up 0 bases, with 5 bases separating them. The length of the CDR3 is 14 residues. Germline CDR1 is MNHNS and CDR2 is SASEGT. DNA of the CDR3: TGTGCCAGCAGTGAAAGGTACTCTGGAAACACCATATATTTT. This translates into CASSERYSGNTIYF.

This clone has only a few counts. This sequence joins TRBV7-9 and TRBJ2-3; no clear D gene. This CDR3 is 15 amino acids long. Per the germline V gene, CDR1 is SEHNR and CDR2 is FQNEAQ (reference sequence). V was trimmed by 4 bases and J by 2 bases, leaving 13 bases between them. The CDR3 here is CASSSRGRPTDTQYF. The CDR3 DNA sequence: TGTGCCAGCAGCTCGAGAGGACGGCCCACAGATACGCAGTATTTT. Drawing the rest from reference TRBV7-9 and TRBJ2-3, the complete variable domain is DTGVSQNPRHKITKRGQNVTFRCDPISEHNRLYWYRQTLGQGPEFLTYFQNEAQLEKSRLLSDRFSAERPKGSFSTLEIQRTEQGDSAMYLCASSSRGRPTDTQYFGPGTRLTVL.

The gene calls are TRBV5-8 and TRBJ1-1; TRBD1 agrees at 10 bases. The CDR3 is 14 residues long. Germline CDR1 and CDR2: SGHTS and YDEGEE. Germline trimming cut 2 bases from V and 5 bases from J; bases unmatched to any gene: 3. The CDR3: CASSFGQGVTEAFF. CDR3 nucleotides: TGTGCCAGCAGCTTCGGACAGGGGGTAACTGAAGCTTTCTTT.

This clone has only one observation. V gene TRBV30 combines with J gene TRBJ1-4, with D possibly TRBD1 on 5 matching bases. CDR1 is GTSNPN and CDR2 is SVGIG in the germline V gene (reference sequence). Trimming left V 3 bases short and J 0 bases short, with 11 bases between. The CDR3 loop spans 15 amino acids. CDR3 bases: TGTGCCTGGAGGGAGGGGAGTGCAACTAATGAAAAACTGTTTTTT. This gives the protein CAWREGSATNEKLFF.

This rearrangement joins TRBV10-2 to TRBJ1-4; D is unresolved. Trimming cost V 6 bases and J 3 bases, with 14 bases left between them. This CDR3 is 15 amino acids long. CDR1 and CDR2 (germline): WSHSY, SAAADI. The CDR3 protein is CASSDKTAANEKLFF. Here the CDR3 DNA reads TGCGCCAGCAGCGACAAGACCGCCGCTAATGAAAAACTGTTTTTT.

The chain recombines TRBV6-1 with TRBJ2-6; D perhaps matches TRBD2 (6 bases). The CDR3 is 15 amino acids. Germline lookup yields CDR1 MNHNS and CDR2 SASEGT. In DNA, the CDR3 is TGTGTATCAAAATGGGGGGTTGCAGGGGCCAACGTCCTGACTTTC. Protein: CVSKWGVAGANVLTF.

V is TRBV9 and J is TRBJ2-1; 8 positions match TRBD2. The length of the CDR3 is 16 residues. Germline V lookup: CDR1 SGDLS, CDR2 YYNGEE. The V gene end was trimmed by 0 bases and the J gene end by 4 bases; junction bases not matched to a gene: 6. CDR3 sequence (DNA): TGTGCCAGCAGCGTAGGAGGAGCGGGAGCTTACAATGAGCAGTTCTTC. Its protein product is CASSVGGAGAYNEQFF.

The chain links TRBV19 to TRBJ1-1; D unclear. This CDR3 comprises 13 residues. CDR1 and CDR2 (germline): LNHDA, SQIVND (reference sequence). Trimming took off 7 bases at V and 1 base at J, with 10 bases between the two ends. The CDR3 coding sequence is TGTGCCAGTAACAAGGACCGGAACACTGAAGCTTTCTTT. Translated: CASNKDRNTEAFF.